This is a list of T cell receptor beta chains from one sample in a study of graft-versus-host responses after intestinal transplantation. This table comes from immunoSEQ multiplex PCR, and its TCRdb copy is limited to in-frame clones, with some not included. The top ten clones hold approximately 1.4% of a sample with 90,000 to 100,000 clones, about 82% of them seen once. The specimen was PBMCs, collected 255 days after intestinal transplant. The receptors originated from a human patient who received an intestinal transplant, so some T cells may come from the graft donor. Both conserved end residues are part of each CDR3. The order of the fields is D gene, J gene, V gene, clone size, CDR3 protein, CDR3 DNA. A D gene is named only where the DNA matches it firmly. Size is omitted from some rows. Given values are once, few, many or a class for expanded clones.

TRBD2	TRBJ2-3	TRBV7-2	NA	CASNPSGGGADTQYF	TGTGCCAGCAACCCTAGCGGGGGAGGCGCAGATACGCAGTATTTT
NA	TRBJ2-5	TRBV5-6	NA	CASSLGQRRWETQYF	TGTGCCAGCAGCTTGGGTCAGCGTAGATGGGAGACCCAGTACTTC
TRBD1	TRBJ2-7	TRBV6-1	NA	CASRVTGTSYEQYF	TGTGCCAGCAGAGTGACAGGGACATCCTACGAGCAGTACTTC
NA	TRBJ2-1	TRBV7-9	NA	CASSTHRLEQFF	TGTGCCAGCAGCACCCATAGACTAGAGCAGTTCTTC
TRBD2	TRBJ2-1	TRBV6-5	NA	CASRPGTSGGNEQFF	TGTGCCAGCAGACCCGGGACTAGCGGGGGGAATGAGCAGTTCTTC
TRBD1	TRBJ1-2	TRBV6-1	NA	CASSELEGQGNYGYTF	TGTGCCAGCAGTGAGCTAGAGGGACAGGGAAACTATGGCTACACCTTC
NA	TRBJ2-1	TRBV5-1	NA	CASSLEPVHNEQFF	TGCGCCAGCAGCTTGGAGCCGGTTCACAATGAGCAGTTCTTC
NA	TRBJ2-5	TRBV7-2	NA	CASSLGRGGAKQETQYF	TGTGCCAGCAGCCTGGGTCGAGGGGGGGCAAAACAAGAGACCCAGTACTTC
NA	TRBJ2-7	TRBV5-1	once	CASSATGGGASYEQYF	TGCGCCAGCAGCGCGACGGGAGGGGGCGCATCCTACGAGCAGTACTTC
NA	TRBJ1-3	TRBV9	few	CASSPSTEAGNTIYF	TGTGCCAGCAGCCCATCGACAGAAGCTGGAAACACCATATATTTT
NA	TRBJ2-1	TRBV11-2	once	CASSFSTNEQFF	TGTGCCAGCAGCTTCAGTACCAATGAGCAGTTCTTC
NA	TRBJ2-6	TRBV9	NA	CASSVVGEVGANVLTF	TGTGCCAGCAGCGTAGTAGGGGAGGTTGGGGCCAACGTCCTGACTTTC
NA	TRBJ1-2	TRBV4-1	few	CASSQEKGGYGYTF	TGCGCCAGCAGCCAAGAAAAGGGGGGGTATGGCTACACCTTC
NA	TRBJ2-7	TRBV28	few	CASSLKAPLSYEQYF	TGTGCCAGCAGTTTAAAGGCACCCCTCTCCTACGAGCAGTACTTC
NA	TRBJ2-7	TRBV28	NA	CASSFEGFYEQYF	TGTGCCAGCAGTTTTGAGGGTTTTTACGAGCAGTACTTC
NA	TRBJ2-5	TRBV2	NA	CASSGSRQGRGETQYF	TGTGCCAGCAGTGGAAGCCGGCAGGGAAGGGGGGAGACCCAGTACTTC
TRBD1	TRBJ2-5	TRBV27	NA	CASSPTGGSETQYF	TGTGCCAGCAGTCCGACAGGGGGATCGGAGACCCAGTACTTC
TRBD1	TRBJ1-3	TRBV27	NA	CASSLWAGGAAGNTIYF	TGTGCCAGCAGTTTATGGGCAGGGGGCGCAGCTGGAAACACCATATATTTT
NA	TRBJ1-5	TRBV5-1	NA	CASSLDPIGGVQPQHF	TGCGCCAGCAGCTTGGACCCCATCGGAGGGGTTCAGCCCCAGCATTTT
TRBD2	TRBJ2-7	TRBV4-2	NA	CASSRLVFQRGGTEQYF	TGTGCCAGCAGCCGTCTCGTATTCCAGCGGGGGGGAACCGAGCAGTACTTC
TRBD1	TRBJ1-5	TRBV5-6	NA	CASSLYTGDQPQHF	TGTGCCAGCAGCTTGTACACAGGGGATCAGCCCCAGCATTTT
TRBD1	TRBJ2-3	TRBV27	NA	CASRLDRGRPDTQYF	TGTGCCAGCAGGCTCGACAGGGGGCGCCCAGATACGCAGTATTTT
NA	TRBJ2-5	TRBV5-1	NA	CASSLVSRSIQGETQYF	TGCGCCAGCAGCTTGGTTTCCAGGTCGATTCAGGGGGAGACCCAGTACTTC
NA	TRBJ2-1	TRBV13	NA	CASSLPPRAGEQFF	TGTGCCAGCAGCTTACCCCCGCGAGCTGGCGAGCAGTTCTTC
TRBD2	TRBJ2-2	TRBV7-9	NA	CASSLARLAANRNTGELFF	TGTGCCAGCAGCTTAGCTAGACTAGCGGCAAATAGAAACACCGGGGAGCTGTTTTTT
NA	TRBJ2-4	TRBV6-5	NA	CASSVRSEGHIQYF	TGTGCCAGCAGTGTCCGGTCCGAAGGGCACATTCAGTACTTC
NA	TRBJ2-7	TRBV4-1	NA	CASSQRDTFYEQYF	TGCGCCAGCAGTCAGAGGGACACCTTCTACGAGCAGTACTTC
NA	TRBJ1-2	TRBV6-1	NA	CASSEALWGNYGYTF	TGTGCCAGCAGTGAAGCGCTGTGGGGTAACTATGGCTACACCTTC
NA	TRBJ2-7	TRBV6-1	NA	CASREPVGEQYF	TGTGCCAGCAGAGAACCCGTCGGGGAGCAGTACTTC
NA	TRBJ1-2	TRBV28	NA	CASSSQSSGYTF	TGTGCCAGCAGTTCCCAATCGTCCGGCTACACCTTC
TRBD1	TRBJ1-6	TRBV18	few	CASSPWTGVSPLHF	TGTGCCAGCTCCCCCTGGACAGGGGTTTCACCCCTCCACTTT
TRBD2	TRBJ2-5	TRBV5-1	NA	CASSWGTSQETQYF	TGCGCCAGCAGCTGGGGGACTAGCCAGGAGACCCAGTACTTC
NA	TRBJ1-1	TRBV4-2	NA	CASSQDAGVEAFF	TGTGCCAGCAGCCAAGATGCAGGGGTTGAAGCTTTCTTT
NA	TRBJ2-7	TRBV28	NA	CASIPGTRTYEQYF	TGTGCCAGCATCCCCGGGACTCGAACCTACGAGCAGTACTTC
TRBD2	TRBJ2-3	TRBV7-6	NA	CASSLREGPTDTQYF	TGTGCCAGCAGCTTAAGGGAGGGCCCGACAGATACGCAGTATTTT
NA	TRBJ2-3	TRBV28	NA	CASSLVEPDTQYF	TGTGCCAGCAGTTTAGTCGAGCCAGATACGCAGTATTTT
NA	TRBJ2-5	TRBV30	once	CAWSGLGGETQYF	TGTGCCTGGAGTGGACTGGGGGGAGAGACCCAGTACTTC
TRBD1	TRBJ1-4	TRBV27	once	CASSLVGQGATNEKLFF	TGTGCCAGCAGTTTAGTGGGACAGGGGGCGACTAATGAAAAACTGTTTTTT
TRBD1	TRBJ2-7	TRBV6-5	NA	CASSGGQSTYEQYF	TGTGCCAGCAGTGGGGGACAGTCGACCTACGAGCAGTACTTC
TRBD1	TRBJ2-1	TRBV19	NA	CASSTGQGINYNEQFF	TGTGCCAGTAGTACTGGACAGGGGATAAATTACAATGAGCAGTTCTTC
NA	TRBJ1-5	TRBV18	NA	CASSSGQIGHQPQHF	TGTGCCAGCTCATCGGGGCAAATCGGGCATCAGCCCCAGCATTTT
TRBD1	TRBJ1-5	TRBV19	NA	CASSLGDRLQPQHF	TGTGCCAGTAGCTTAGGGGACAGGCTTCAGCCCCAGCATTTT
TRBD1	TRBJ1-5	TRBV28	NA	CASSLWGQGGSNQPQHF	TGTGCCAGCAGTTTATGGGGACAGGGTGGGAGCAATCAGCCCCAGCATTTT
NA	TRBJ1-1	TRBV6-5	NA	CALGHPNTEAFF	TGTGCCCTGGGACACCCGAACACTGAAGCTTTCTTT
TRBD1	TRBJ1-2	TRBV7-2	NA	CASSLGGQGANGYTF	TGTGCCAGCAGCTTAGGGGGACAGGGGGCCAATGGCTACACCTTC